What follows are 5 T cell receptor beta chains derived from one specimen sequenced in a study of shared clonotypes between healthy human individuals. Method: immunoSEQ multiplex PCR; TCRdb's copy keeps in-frame clones and lacks some. Found here are 2.3 million or so clones, approximately 95% of them singletons; the top ten hold about 0.37%. Sequencing input: naive CD4+ T cells from PBMCs. Subset given: CD45RA+ positively selected. All receptors come from a man between 18 and 29 years old in good health. Some clones in this sample may be carry-over from other donors' samples.

This chain joins TRBV29-1 and TRBJ2-1; D call uncertain. V was trimmed by 5 bases and J by 7 bases, leaving 12 bases between them. Looked up from germline, CDR1 is SQVTM and CDR2 is ANQGSEA. The CDR3 totals 12 residues. The CDR3 is CSVRHPLNEQFF. The CDR3, as DNA: TGCAGCGTTCGCCATCCCCTGAATGAGCAGTTCTTC.

V gene TRBV11-2 combines with J gene TRBJ2-3, with 7 bases lining up with TRBD2. The germline gives CDR1 SGHAT, CDR2 FQNNGV. The length of the CDR3 is 16 residues. Trimming at V came to 8 bases and at J to 2 bases, leaving 13 bases not matched to a gene. DNA for the CDR3: TGTGCCAGCCGAGGAACCGGGACTACCTTCACAGATACGCAGTATTTT. Encoded protein: CASRGTGTTFTDTQYF.

This chain links TRBV7-2 with TRBJ2-1; 10 bases match TRBD1. Germline V gives CDR1 SGHTA, CDR2 FQGNSA. This CDR3 has 16 residues. The trim removed 0 bases at V and 2 bases at J, leaving 1 base unmatched. CDR3 protein: CASSLAGQGTYNEQFF. DNA for the CDR3: TGTGCCAGCAGCTTAGCGGGACAGGGGACCTACAATGAGCAGTTCTTC.

The chain combines TRBV6-1 with TRBJ2-7, with D unresolved. The CDR3 length is 11 residues. Germline V gene sequence: CDR1 MNHNS, CDR2 SASEGT. The V and J ends lost 8 bases and 3 bases respectively, with 8 bases between them. Here the CDR3 reads CASRRNYEQYF. The CDR3 bases are TGTGCCAGCCGACGGAACTACGAGCAGTACTTC.

The genes are TRBV5-1 and TRBJ2-3, with D possibly being TRBD1 or TRBD2 (6 bases each). The CDR3 has 18 amino acids. Germline CDR1 and CDR2: SGHRS and YFSETQ. V lost 1 base, J lost 2 bases, and 20 bases lay in between. CDR3 sequence (DNA): TGCGCCAGCAGCTTGATGGTTTGGGGGGCTGCCCTCACAGATACGCAGTATTTT. Translating it yields CASSLMVWGAALTDTQYF.